One TCR beta chain is described in this entry. CDR3 length: 12 residues. Germline CDR1 and CDR2: SGHTA and FQGTGA. The ends were cut back, 4 bases at V and 7 bases at J, with 7 bases in the middle. This sample is part of a study of cytomegalovirus exposure and HLA in healthy donors. The PCR employed 60 Vbeta primers together with 13 Jbeta primers. The data were produced by immunoSEQ multiplex PCR, yet TCRdb's version contains in-frame clones alone and is incomplete. Of 100,000 to 150,000 clones listed, approximately 85% are singletons. This receptor was taken from a woman in her fifties or sixties in good health and CMV-seropositive. Sequencing was performed on PBMCs. V usage is TRBV7-3 and J usage is TRBJ2-2; D unclear. The CDR3 is CASSSPGGELFF. The CDR3 bases are TGTGCCAGCAGCTCCCCAGGCGGGGAGCTGTTTTTT.